The 16 T cell receptor beta chains presented below share a single source sample, sequenced in a study of human T cells and chemical hapten exposure. Time point specified: pre-sensitization, week 0. Treatment: therapeutic diphenylcyclopropenone sensitization with weekly scalp DPC. TCRdb reprocessed the RACE reads with MiXCR, giving one entry per CDR3 protein. Altogether 300,000 to 450,000 distinct CDR3 sequences are present, approximately 5.1% being singletons, with the ten largest covering 2% to 3%. The specimen comprised whole blood, sampled in connection with sensitization to the hapten diphenylcyclopropenone (DPC). These receptors originate from a woman aged 50 to 60 with alopecia areata. Some clones in this sample may be carry-over from other donors' samples.

This clonotype has at least ten counts. The rearrangement joins TRBV13 to TRBJ1-2; 9 bases line up with TRBD1. The CDR3 length is 14 residues. V trimming: 6 bases; J trimming: 8 bases; junction bases outside the gene matches: 10. Looked up from germline, CDR1 is PRHDT and CDR2 is FYEKMQ (reference sequence). The CDR3 DNA sequence: TGTGCCAGCAGTTGGACAGGGGATTCTGGAGGCTACACCTTC. It specifies CASSWTGDSGGYTF. The full variable domain, completed using reference TRBV13 and TRBJ1-2, is AAGVIQSPRHLIKEKRETATLKCYPIPRHDTVYWYQQGPGQDPQFLISFYEKMQSDKGSIPDRFSAQQFSDYHSELNMSSLELGDSALYFCASSWTGDSGGYTFGSGTRLTVV.

About this clonotype: At one end the junction does not follow the germline gene, possibly because of a read error. The chain joins TRBV28 to TRBJ1-6, with 7 bases identical to TRBD1. The CDR3 is 14 residues long. Germline lookup yields CDR1 MDHEN and CDR2 SYDVKM. CDR3 protein: CASSSGSGQAPPHF. The CDR3 bases are TGTGCCAGCAGTTCCGGGAGTGGACAGGCACCCCCCCACTTT.

Only one count was recorded for this clonotype. This may be a read error: a much more frequent sequence differs by one nucleotide. The chain combines TRBV29-1 with TRBJ1-2; possibly TRBD1 for D (6 bases). Looked up from germline, CDR1 is SQVTM and CDR2 is ANQGSEA. The CDR3 totals 13 residues. In DNA, the CDR3 is TGCTGCGTTGACCGACAGGAAGATTCAGGCTACACCTTC. As protein: CCVDRQEDSGYTF.

This clonotype was counted a few times. The chain employs TRBV7-9 and TRBJ1-1; unclear D gene. CDR1 and CDR2 from the germline V gene are SEHNR and FQNEAQ (reference sequence). The length of the CDR3 is 12 residues. The V gene lost 5 bases and the J gene lost 11 bases, with 15 bases spanning the gap. The chain's CDR3 is CASSQQIMGAFF. The CDR3, as DNA: TGTGCCAGCAGCCAACAAATCATGGGGGCTTTCTTT.

This clonotype was counted many times. This chain connects TRBV7-9 to TRBJ2-1, with TRBD2 matching over 7 bases. Germline CDR1 reads SEHNR; CDR2 reads FQNEAQ (reference sequence). The ends lost 6 bases at V and 1 base at J; junction bases unmatched: 6. The CDR3 extends over 15 amino acids. CDR3 in DNA: TGTGCCAGCAGTTCAGCGGGAATTTCCTACAATGAGCAGTTCTTC. Its translation is CASSSAGISYNEQFF.

There are many counts of this clonotype. This rearrangement joins TRBV2 to TRBJ2-7, with D perhaps TRBD1 (6 bases). Germline V gives CDR1 SNHLY, CDR2 FYNNEI. Trimming shortened V by 5 bases and J by 5 bases, and 19 bases separated the two germline ends. CDR3 length: 15 amino acids. The chain's CDR3 is CASSRGQTLRNEQYF. In DNA form, the CDR3 reads TGTGCCAGCAGTCGTGGACAGACATTGCGTAACGAGCAGTACTTC.

This clonotype was counted at least ten times. V gene TRBV12-5 combines with J gene TRBJ2-1; 7 nucleotides match TRBD2. CDR1 is LGHNT, CDR2 FRNRAP, per germline. The CDR3 loop spans 16 amino acids. The junction had 11 bases not matched to a gene; V was cut back by 2 bases and J by 7 bases. CDR3 in amino acids: CASGLPRGEGRNEQFF. In DNA form, the CDR3 reads TGTGCTAGTGGTTTGCCCCGGGGGGAGGGGAGAAATGAGCAGTTCTTC.

The chain combines TRBV7-9 with TRBJ1-2; a weak D match, TRBD1 (5 bases). V dropped 8 bases and J dropped 6 bases, with 16 bases sitting between them. Germline V gives CDR1 SEHNR, CDR2 FQNEAQ (reference sequence). The CDR3 has 13 residues. The CDR3 protein is CASGRGVSDGYTF. DNA for the CDR3: TGTGCCAGCGGGAGAGGGGTTAGCGATGGCTACACCTTC.

Ten or more counts support this clonotype. The V call is TRBV13, the J call TRBJ1-1, with TRBD1 identical over 7 bases. V was pared by 3 bases and J by 4 bases, with 8 bases of the junction left unmatched. This CDR3 has 15 amino acids. In germline, CDR1 is PRHDT, CDR2 FYEKMQ (reference sequence). CDR3 residues: CASSFGQAVATEAFF. The CDR3 coding sequence is TGTGCCAGCAGCTTCGGACAGGCGGTGGCCACTGAAGCTTTCTTT.

This clonotype was counted ten times or more. The V call is TRBV5-4, the J call TRBJ2-6; D remains ambiguous. V lost 2 bases to trimming and J lost 0 bases, with 3 bases between them. The CDR3 has 14 amino acids. Germline V lookup: CDR1 SGHNT, CDR2 YYREEE (reference sequence). CDR3: CASSFSSGANVLTF. DNA for the CDR3: TGTGCCAGCAGCTTTAGCTCTGGGGCCAACGTCCTGACTTTC. The whole variable domain, filled in from reference TRBV5-4 and TRBJ2-6, reads ETGVTQSPTHLIKTRGQQVTLRCSSQSGHNTVSWYQQALGQGPQFIFQYYREEENGRGNFPPRFSGLQFPNYSSELNVNALELDDSALYLCASSFSSGANVLTFGAGSRLTVL.

The chain recombines TRBV9 with TRBJ1-2, with D tentatively TRBD1 (5 bases). The CDR3 is 14 residues long. CDR1 SGDLS and CDR2 YYNGEE come from the germline V gene. V dropped 0 bases and J dropped 4 bases, with 10 bases sitting between them. CDR3 loop: CASSVGRQGYGYTF. In DNA form, the CDR3 reads TGTGCCAGCAGCGTAGGGAGGCAGGGCTATGGCTACACCTTC.

The chain has TRBV2 and TRBJ1-3, with D perhaps TRBD1 (5 bases). Germline V gene lookup returns CDR1 SNHLY and CDR2 FYNNEI. Deletions cut 5 bases from V and 0 bases from J, with 14 bases between. The CDR3 has 16 amino acids. This chain's CDR3 is CASSLRDFVSGNTIYF. The CDR3 region has the DNA TGTGCCAGCAGTCTGCGGGACTTCGTCTCTGGAAACACCATATATTTT.

This clonotype showed up many times. The chain joins TRBV25-1 to TRBJ1-5; D is perhaps TRBD1 (5 bases). The germline CDR1 and CDR2 sequences are MGHDK and SYGVNS. This CDR3 comprises 15 residues. Deletions cut 1 base from V and 3 bases from J, with 10 bases between. CDR3 protein: CASSESAGANQPQHF. CDR3 nucleotide sequence: TGTGCCAGCAGTGAATCAGCCGGGGCCAATCAGCCCCAGCATTTT.

This clonotype was observed at least ten times. The chain uses TRBV20-1 and TRBJ1-1; a possible D gene is TRBD1 (5 bases). Trimming pared 5 bases from V and 3 bases from J, leaving 13 bases between. This CDR3 comprises 13 residues. The germline gives CDR1 DFQATT, CDR2 SNEGSKA (reference sequence). As DNA, the CDR3 is TGCAGTGCTTTTACGGGGGTGGACACTGAAGCTTTCTTT. Its translation is CSAFTGVDTEAFF.

This clonotype occurred many times. The chain is built from TRBV5-1 and TRBJ1-1, with D maybe TRBD1 (5 bases). CDR1 and CDR2 from the germline V gene are SGHRS and YFSETQ. This CDR3 has 14 amino acids. V was clipped by 6 bases and J by 4 bases, with 16 bases between them. The CDR3 sequence: CASTLTAGSTEAFF. The CDR3 nucleotides are TGCGCCAGCACCCTGACAGCTGGGAGCACTGAAGCTTTCTTT. Based on the CDR3 plus reference TRBV5-1 and TRBJ1-1, the full variable domain is KAGVTQTPRYLIKTRGQQVTLSCSPISGHRSVSWYQQTPGQGLQFLFEYFSETQRNKGNFPGRFSGRQFSNSRSEMNVSTLELGDSALYLCASTLTAGSTEAFFGQGTRLTVV.

This clonotype was detected ten times or more. The chain joins TRBV7-2 to TRBJ1-3; D is unclear. Germline CDR1 is SGHTA and CDR2 is FQGNSA. The CDR3 runs to 12 residues. Deletions cut 5 bases from V and 4 bases from J, with 6 bases between. In DNA form, the CDR3 reads TGTGCCAGCAGCCGTGGCGGAAACACCATATATTTT. This gives the protein CASSRGGNTIYF.